Listed below are T cell receptor beta chains from one sample, sequenced in a study of cytomegalovirus exposure and HLA in healthy donors. Clones were read by immunoSEQ multiplex PCR, and TCRdb kept only the in-frame ones, dropping some. The sample consists of around 130,000 clones, 76% of them appearing once. Material: PBMCs. The receptors here all came from a man aged 40-49 years in good health and CMV-seronegative. The CDR3 runs from the conserved cysteine through the conserved F or W. The order of the fields is V gene, D gene, J gene, clone size, CDR3 protein. A D gene is named only where the DNA matches it firmly. Clone size appears in some rows only: once, few, many, or a class for an expanded clone.

v_call: TRBV2; d_call: TRBD1; j_call: TRBJ2-7; clone_size: NA; cdr3_aa: CASREDRARTYEQYF
v_call: TRBV6-4; d_call: TRBD1; j_call: TRBJ2-1; clone_size: NA; cdr3_aa: CASSEFRDRDYNEQFF
v_call: TRBV6-4; d_call: NA; j_call: TRBJ2-2; clone_size: NA; cdr3_aa: CASSDSGAGTGEPFF
v_call: TRBV9; d_call: TRBD1; j_call: TRBJ1-2; clone_size: NA; cdr3_aa: CASSVRDRGTGYTF
v_call: TRBV7-3; d_call: NA; j_call: TRBJ2-2; clone_size: NA; cdr3_aa: CASSSRSMTGPLNTGELFF
v_call: TRBV27; d_call: TRBD1; j_call: TRBJ1-4; clone_size: NA; cdr3_aa: CASSPGTGDEKLFF
v_call: TRBV4-3; d_call: NA; j_call: TRBJ2-7; clone_size: NA; cdr3_aa: CASSPRPGDYEQYF
v_call: TRBV27; d_call: TRBD1; j_call: TRBJ2-7; clone_size: NA; cdr3_aa: CASRTSAQGYEQYF
v_call: TRBV5-8; d_call: TRBD1; j_call: TRBJ1-1; clone_size: NA; cdr3_aa: CASRNRGPGTEAFF
v_call: TRBV27; d_call: NA; j_call: TRBJ2-7; clone_size: NA; cdr3_aa: CASSPSGSAYEQYF
v_call: TRBV28; d_call: NA; j_call: TRBJ1-5; clone_size: few; cdr3_aa: CASSQLQGGGQPQHF
v_call: TRBV28; d_call: TRBD1; j_call: TRBJ2-1; clone_size: NA; cdr3_aa: CASGRTGALMYNEQFF
v_call: TRBV4-1; d_call: NA; j_call: TRBJ2-5; clone_size: NA; cdr3_aa: CASSPRQTTYDQETQYF
v_call: TRBV18; d_call: NA; j_call: TRBJ2-3; clone_size: few; cdr3_aa: CASSPTLASSTDTQYF
v_call: TRBV6-5; d_call: TRBD1; j_call: TRBJ2-7; clone_size: few; cdr3_aa: CASRKTQGAQYF
v_call: TRBV18; d_call: TRBD2; j_call: TRBJ2-7; clone_size: once; cdr3_aa: CASSPETSGIGEQYF
v_call: TRBV27; d_call: NA; j_call: TRBJ2-7; clone_size: NA; cdr3_aa: CASSFTGVGGIVQYF
v_call: TRBV7-6; d_call: TRBD1; j_call: TRBJ1-2; clone_size: NA; cdr3_aa: CASSPGQVVSYGYTF
v_call: TRBV19; d_call: NA; j_call: TRBJ2-7; clone_size: NA; cdr3_aa: CASSIKGTSPYEQYF
v_call: TRBV28; d_call: TRBD1; j_call: TRBJ2-2; clone_size: NA; cdr3_aa: CASSFQGVTGELFF
v_call: TRBV7-9; d_call: TRBD2; j_call: TRBJ2-1; clone_size: NA; cdr3_aa: CASSLVLAEPYNEQFF
v_call: TRBV28; d_call: NA; j_call: TRBJ2-3; clone_size: NA; cdr3_aa: CAAGPSTDTQYF
v_call: TRBV19; d_call: NA; j_call: TRBJ2-1; clone_size: NA; cdr3_aa: CASSIREQRNEQFF
v_call: TRBV9; d_call: NA; j_call: TRBJ1-3; clone_size: NA; cdr3_aa: CASSVAVASGNTIYF
v_call: TRBV5-6; d_call: NA; j_call: TRBJ1-4; clone_size: NA; cdr3_aa: CASSLYDSRNEKLFF
v_call: TRBV19; d_call: TRBD1; j_call: TRBJ2-7; clone_size: NA; cdr3_aa: CASSIAGQGIQYF